The subject of this entry is one TCR beta chain. This CDR3 region has 18 residues. The donors, all healthy, were Caucasians living in Russia, aged roughly 6 to 95. These data originate in a study of blood T cells in healthy people across ages. Alongside a J-beta primer mix, a sample-barcoded 5' primer served in a second PCR lasting about 7 to 11 cycles. Each CDR3 protein gets one entry after TCRdb re-called the 5' RACE reads with MiXCR. The repertoire holds around 1.5 million distinct CDR3 sequences, with approximately 59% as singletons. The chain couples TRBV21-1 to TRBJ2-3; the table's TRBD1 call for D was not verified on the DNA. TRBV21-1 is assigned pseudogene status. The sequencing input was blood. The receptor comes from a man younger than 30 in good health. CDR3 nucleotides: TGTGCCAGCAGCAAACGAAACCTGACAGGGGGTAACACAGATACGCAGTATTTT. Its protein is CASSKRNLTGGNTDTQYF.